This TCR beta chain was recovered during a study of identifying expanded T cells in peripheral blood. Study-wide points: Differentially abundant clones: about 1.2 between replicates, about 15 at 2 to 3 weeks, approximately 19 at four.

This clone was detected once. Its antigen is unknown. Assay: immunoSEQ multiplex PCR; the TCRdb copy retains only in-frame clones and omits some. The profile shows roughly 81,000 clones, 84% of them singletons. Sample: blood. The receptor's source is a person aged 18-70 years in good health.

The CDR3 reads CASSHRETTYNEQFF. The CDR3 DNA reads as TGTGCCAGCAGCCACAGGGAGACCACCTACAATGAGCAGTTCTTC. The rearrangement links TRBV13 to TRBJ2-1; tentatively, D is TRBD1 (6 bases). Per germline, CDR1 PRHDT and CDR2 FYEKMQ (reference sequence). The germline V and J ends were trimmed by 5 bases and 2 bases, with 13 bases remaining between them. This CDR3 is 15 amino acids long.